Listed below are T cell receptor beta chains from one sample, sequenced in a study of blood T cell repertoires in COVID-19. Measured with immunoSEQ multiplex PCR; TCRdb has only the in-frame clones, and not every one. This sample has about 230,000 clones, with 70% to 90% found just once. The sequenced sample was PBMCs or T cells enriched from blood (not recorded which). Receptor source: a man aged 30 to 39 who had recovered from COVID-19. Each CDR3 is given without its conserved first and last residue.

V gene	J gene	CDR3 protein
TRBV29-1	TRBJ2-1	SVDGAGGPRYEQF
TRBV10-3	TRBJ2-2	AISESVKPNTGELF
TRBV12-3/TRBV12-4	TRBJ2-7	ASSFTRGEQY
TRBV2	TRBJ1-2	ANRQGGEGYT
TRBV5-6	TRBJ2-5	ASSWGQKETQY
TRBV18	TRBJ2-7	ASSPGLASYEQY
TRBV2	TRBJ2-7	ASGQGGYEQY
TRBV27	TRBJ2-5	ASRPQQGNQETQY
TRBV5-1	TRBJ2-3	ASSPGLDIDTQY
TRBV2	TRBJ1-2	ASSEKDSALGYGYT
TRBV5-4	TRBJ1-3	ASSDYRAGNTIY
TRBV10-3	TRBJ2-3	AIRGLGSTDTQY
TRBV5-4	TRBJ2-7	ASSLQGAREQY
TRBV19	TRBJ2-2	ASTRSGSGNTGELF
TRBV19	TRBJ2-3	ASSKGGNLEY
TRBV24-1	TRBJ2-2	ATSGHTGELF
TRBV5-1	TRBJ1-5	ASSLRGLIWEPQH
TRBV3-1/TRBV3-2	TRBJ2-7	ASSIELRSSYEQY
TRBV4-2	TRBJ2-5	ASSPRADSPQRYQETQY
TRBV29-1	TRBJ2-7	SVGEGTGAYEQY
TRBV28	TRBJ2-7	ASSHDRYYEQY
TRBV24-1	TRBJ2-2	ATSESRLAGGPGELF
TRBV5-1	TRBJ2-7	ASSSGTGLYEQY